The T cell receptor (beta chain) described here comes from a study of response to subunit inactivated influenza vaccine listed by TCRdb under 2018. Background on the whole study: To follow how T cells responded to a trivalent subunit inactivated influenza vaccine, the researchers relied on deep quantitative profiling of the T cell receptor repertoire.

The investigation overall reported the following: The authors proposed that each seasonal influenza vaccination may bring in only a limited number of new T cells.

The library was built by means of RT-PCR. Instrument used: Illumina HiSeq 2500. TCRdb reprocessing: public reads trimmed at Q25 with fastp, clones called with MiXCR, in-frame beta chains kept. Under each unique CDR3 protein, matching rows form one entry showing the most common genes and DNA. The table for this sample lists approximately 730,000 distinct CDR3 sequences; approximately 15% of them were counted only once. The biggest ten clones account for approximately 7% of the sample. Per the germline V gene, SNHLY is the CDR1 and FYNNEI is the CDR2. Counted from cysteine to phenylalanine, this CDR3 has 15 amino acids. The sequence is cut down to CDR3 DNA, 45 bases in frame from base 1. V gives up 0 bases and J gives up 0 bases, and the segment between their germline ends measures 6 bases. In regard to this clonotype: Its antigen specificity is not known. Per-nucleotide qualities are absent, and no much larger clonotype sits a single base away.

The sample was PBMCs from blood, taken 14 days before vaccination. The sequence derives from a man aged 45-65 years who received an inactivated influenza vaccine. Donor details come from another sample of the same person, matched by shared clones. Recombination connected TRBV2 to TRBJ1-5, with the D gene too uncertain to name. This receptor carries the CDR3 CASSEAAGSNQPQHF. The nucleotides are TGTGCCAGCAGTGAAGCGGCGGGTAGCAATCAGCCCCAGCATTTT.